The rows below give T cell receptor beta chains drawn from one sample of a study of blood T cell repertoires in COVID-19. Data came from immunoSEQ multiplex PCR; TCRdb stores just in-frame clones and leaves some out. The sample yields about 36,000 clones, over 75% seen once. The sequenced sample consisted of peripheral blood. The receptors originated from a man between 60 and 75 years old with acute or convalescent COVID-19. The CDR3 runs from the conserved cysteine through the conserved F or W. Clone size is not always given. Where it is, it says once, few, many or a class for expanded clones.

V gene	clone size	J gene	CDR3 protein
TRBV19	.	TRBJ1-1	CASSSRTGNTEAFF
TRBV7-8	few	TRBJ2-5	CASSLADGDQETQYF
TRBV7-8	few	TRBJ2-7	CASSWDRPYEQYF
TRBV15	few	TRBJ2-1	CATSGGGAGVLNEQFF
TRBV7-8	once	TRBJ1-1	CASSLVQGRMNTEAFF
TRBV12-3/TRBV12-4	.	TRBJ2-5	CASRGDGGETQYF
TRBV9	.	TRBJ2-7	CASSAGLADSYEQYF
TRBV9	.	TRBJ2-3	CASSDTSGRTDTQYF
TRBV7-9	.	TRBJ2-3	CASSQRVVGSTDTQYF
TRBV5-4	few	TRBJ2-1	CASSGGLQDNEQFF
TRBV7-6	.	TRBJ2-7	CASRDRGGEQYF
TRBV27	.	TRBJ1-1	CASKGGEKNTEAFF
TRBV27	.	TRBJ2-2	CASSSKPGTSGRRGGELFF
TRBV12-3/TRBV12-4	.	TRBJ1-5	CASSVRRQPQHF
TRBV18	.	TRBJ2-3	CASSPGSTDTQYF
TRBV7-2	.	TRBJ2-2	CASSLKGTGQGFNTGELFF
TRBV9	few	TRBJ2-2	CASSVDPDTGELFF